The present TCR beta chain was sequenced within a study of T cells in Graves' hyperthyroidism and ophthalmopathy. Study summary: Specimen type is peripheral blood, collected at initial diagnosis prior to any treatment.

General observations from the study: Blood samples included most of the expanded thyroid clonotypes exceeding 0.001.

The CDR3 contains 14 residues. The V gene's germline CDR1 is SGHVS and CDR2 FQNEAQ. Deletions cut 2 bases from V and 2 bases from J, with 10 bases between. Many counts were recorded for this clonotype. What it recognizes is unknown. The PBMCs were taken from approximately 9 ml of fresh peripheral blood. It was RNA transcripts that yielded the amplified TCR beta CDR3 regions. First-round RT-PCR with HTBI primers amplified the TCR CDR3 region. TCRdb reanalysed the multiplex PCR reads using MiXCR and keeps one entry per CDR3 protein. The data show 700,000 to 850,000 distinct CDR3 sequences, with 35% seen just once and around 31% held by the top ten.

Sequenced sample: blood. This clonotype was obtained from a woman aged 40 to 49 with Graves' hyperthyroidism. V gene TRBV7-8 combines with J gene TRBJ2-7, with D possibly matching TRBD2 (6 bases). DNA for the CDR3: TGTGCCAGCAGCTTAAAGGCGGGGCCCTACGAGCAGTACTTC. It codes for CASSLKAGPYEQYF.